This is a list of T cell receptor beta chains from one sample in a study of blood T cell repertoires in COVID-19. Using immunoSEQ multiplex PCR, the repertoire was profiled, and TCRdb retains in-frame clones only, with some absent. The sample lists 100,000 to 150,000 clones, 60% to 80% occurring once. Input material: peripheral blood. The receptors shown here come from a woman in her 70s with acute or convalescent COVID-19. Each CDR3 is given without its conserved first and last residue. Fields, in order: CDR3 length, V gene, CDR3 protein.

13 TRBV7-9 ASSPGTGHNEKLF
13 TRBV5-5 ASSIDTSSYNEQF
11 TRBV3-1/TRBV3-2 ASRAGLSYEQY
13 TRBV7-2 ASSLVQGANYGYT
13 TRBV27 ASSFGNRVETEAF
13 TRBV7-8 ASSNSGTPGEKLF
13 TRBV9 ASSISGAITDTQY
13 TRBV28 ASSPSGRAEDTQY
13 TRBV2 ASSPADRVVYEQY
11 TRBV12-3/TRBV12-4 ASTSQGRETQY
16 TRBV5-5 ASSHPGTSPVGTDTQY
12 TRBV29-1 SVAYYRGSYEQY
15 TRBV5-6 ASSSLIGRGPTGELF
14 TRBV5-5 ASSTAGTGGYNEQF
14 TRBV18 ASSPPASGGYNEQF
13 TRBV3-1/TRBV3-2 ASSQETGSSYEQY